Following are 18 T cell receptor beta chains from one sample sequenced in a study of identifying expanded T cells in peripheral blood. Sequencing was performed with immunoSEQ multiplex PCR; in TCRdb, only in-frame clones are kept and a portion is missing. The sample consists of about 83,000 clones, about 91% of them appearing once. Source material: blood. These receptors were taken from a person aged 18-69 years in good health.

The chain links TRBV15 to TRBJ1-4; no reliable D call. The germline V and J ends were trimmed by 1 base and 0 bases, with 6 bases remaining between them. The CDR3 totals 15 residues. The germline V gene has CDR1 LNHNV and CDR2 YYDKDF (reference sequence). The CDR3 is CATSRGDTTNEKLFF. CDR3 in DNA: TGTGCCACCAGCAGAGGAGACACAACTAATGAAAAACTGTTTTTT.

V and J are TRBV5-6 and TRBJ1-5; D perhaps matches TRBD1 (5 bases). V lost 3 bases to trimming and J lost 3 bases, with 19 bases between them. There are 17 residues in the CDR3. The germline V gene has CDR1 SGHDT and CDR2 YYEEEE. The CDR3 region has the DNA TGTGCCAGCAGCTCAGCAGGGACGGGAACCTTCAATCAGCCCCAGCATTTT. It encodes CASSSAGTGTFNQPQHF.

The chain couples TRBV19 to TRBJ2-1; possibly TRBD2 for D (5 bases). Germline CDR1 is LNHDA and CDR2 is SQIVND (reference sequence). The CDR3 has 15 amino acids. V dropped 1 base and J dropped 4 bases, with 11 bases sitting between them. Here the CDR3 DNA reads TGTGCCAGTAGTATAGGGACTTCTATTTACAATGAGCAGTTCTTC. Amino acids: CASSIGTSIYNEQFF. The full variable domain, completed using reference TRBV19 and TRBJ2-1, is DGGITQSPKYLFRKEGQNVTLSCEQNLNHDAMYWYRQDPGQGLRLIYYSQIVNDFQKGDIAEGYSVSREKKESFPLTVTSAQKNPTAFYLCASSIGTSIYNEQFFGPGTRLTVL.

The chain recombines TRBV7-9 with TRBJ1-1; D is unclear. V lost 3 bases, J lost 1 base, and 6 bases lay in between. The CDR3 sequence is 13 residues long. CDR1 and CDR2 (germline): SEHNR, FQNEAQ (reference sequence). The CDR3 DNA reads TGTGCCAGCAGCTTGCCGGGGAACACTGAAGCTTTCTTT. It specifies CASSLPGNTEAFF.

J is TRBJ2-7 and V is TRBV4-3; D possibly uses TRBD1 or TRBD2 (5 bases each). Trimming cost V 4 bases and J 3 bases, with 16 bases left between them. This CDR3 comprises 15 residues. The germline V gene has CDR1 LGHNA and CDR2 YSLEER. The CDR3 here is CASSPTGTGNYEQYF. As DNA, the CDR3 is TGCGCCAGCAGCCCAACCGGGACGGGGAACTACGAGCAGTACTTC.

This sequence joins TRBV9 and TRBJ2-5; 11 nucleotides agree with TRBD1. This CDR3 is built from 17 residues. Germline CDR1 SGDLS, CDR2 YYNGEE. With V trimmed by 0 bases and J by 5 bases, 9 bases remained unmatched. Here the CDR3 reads CASSVGPGTGGRETQYF. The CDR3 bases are TGTGCCAGCAGCGTAGGCCCCGGGACAGGGGGAAGGGAGACCCAGTACTTC.

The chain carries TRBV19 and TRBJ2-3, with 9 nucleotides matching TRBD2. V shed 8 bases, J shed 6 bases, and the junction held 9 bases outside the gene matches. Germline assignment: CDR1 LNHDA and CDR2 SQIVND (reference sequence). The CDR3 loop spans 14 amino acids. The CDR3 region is CASLGSRGGDTQYF. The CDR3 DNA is TGTGCCAGTTTAGGCTCGCGGGGGGGGGATACGCAGTATTTT.

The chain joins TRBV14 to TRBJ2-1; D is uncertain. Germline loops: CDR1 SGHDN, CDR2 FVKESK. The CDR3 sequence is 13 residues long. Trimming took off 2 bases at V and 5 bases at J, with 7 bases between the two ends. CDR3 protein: CASSQYRHNEQFF. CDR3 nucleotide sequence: TGTGCCAGCAGCCAATACAGACACAATGAGCAGTTCTTC.

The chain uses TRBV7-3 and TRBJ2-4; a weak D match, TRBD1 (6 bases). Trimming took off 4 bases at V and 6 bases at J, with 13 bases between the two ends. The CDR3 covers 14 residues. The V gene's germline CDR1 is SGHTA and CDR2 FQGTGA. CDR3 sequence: CASSSTGSSNIQYF. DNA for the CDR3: TGTGCCAGCAGCTCAACAGGGTCTTCAAACATTCAGTACTTC.

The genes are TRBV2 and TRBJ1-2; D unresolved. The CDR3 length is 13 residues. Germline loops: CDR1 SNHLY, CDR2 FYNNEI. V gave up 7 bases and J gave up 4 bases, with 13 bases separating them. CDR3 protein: CASIEDKLYGYTF. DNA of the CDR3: TGTGCCAGCATTGAGGATAAACTCTATGGCTACACCTTC.

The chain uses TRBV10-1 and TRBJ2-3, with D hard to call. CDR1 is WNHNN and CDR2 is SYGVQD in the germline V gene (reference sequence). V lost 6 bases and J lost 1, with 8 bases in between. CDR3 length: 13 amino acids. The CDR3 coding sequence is TGCGCCAGCAGCGCGGCTCGCACAGATACGCAGTATTTT. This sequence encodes CASSAARTDTQYF.

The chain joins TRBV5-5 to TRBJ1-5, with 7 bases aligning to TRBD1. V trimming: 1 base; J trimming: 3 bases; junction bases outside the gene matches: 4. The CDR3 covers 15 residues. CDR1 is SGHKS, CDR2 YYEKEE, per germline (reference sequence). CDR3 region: CASSLKGGYNQPQHF. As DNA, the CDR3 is TGTGCCAGCAGCTTGAAAGGGGGCTACAATCAGCCCCAGCATTTT.

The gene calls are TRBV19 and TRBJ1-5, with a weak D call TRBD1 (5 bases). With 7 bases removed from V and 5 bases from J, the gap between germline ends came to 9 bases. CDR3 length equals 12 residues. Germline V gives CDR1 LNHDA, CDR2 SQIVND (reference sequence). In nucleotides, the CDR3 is TGTGCCAGTACAGACAGTTATCAGCCCCAGCATTTT. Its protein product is CASTDSYQPQHF.

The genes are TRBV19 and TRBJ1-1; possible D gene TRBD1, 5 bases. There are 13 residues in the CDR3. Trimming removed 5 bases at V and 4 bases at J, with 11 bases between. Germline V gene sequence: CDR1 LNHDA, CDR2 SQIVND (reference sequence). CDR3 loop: CASSGQAATEAFF. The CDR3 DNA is TGTGCCAGTAGTGGACAAGCTGCCACTGAAGCTTTCTTT.

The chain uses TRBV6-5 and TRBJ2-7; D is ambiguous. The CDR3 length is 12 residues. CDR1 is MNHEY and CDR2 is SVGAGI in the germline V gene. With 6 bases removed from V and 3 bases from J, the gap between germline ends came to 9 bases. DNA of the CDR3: TGTGCCAGCAGCCAAGTCGACTACGAGCAGTACTTC. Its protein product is CASSQVDYEQYF.

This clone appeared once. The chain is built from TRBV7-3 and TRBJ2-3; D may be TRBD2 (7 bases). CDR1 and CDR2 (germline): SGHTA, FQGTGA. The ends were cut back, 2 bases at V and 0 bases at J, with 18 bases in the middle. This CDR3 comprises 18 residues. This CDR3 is CASSLRPGGSFSTDTQYF. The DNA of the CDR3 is TGTGCCAGCAGCTTACGGCCGGGGGGCTCCTTCAGCACAGATACGCAGTATTTT.

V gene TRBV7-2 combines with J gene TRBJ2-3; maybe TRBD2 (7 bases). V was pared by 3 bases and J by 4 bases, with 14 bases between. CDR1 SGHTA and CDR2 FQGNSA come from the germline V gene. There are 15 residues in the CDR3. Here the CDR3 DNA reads TGTGCCAGCAGCTTGGGGGCGGGAGAGGCAGATACGCAGTATTTT. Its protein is CASSLGAGEADTQYF.

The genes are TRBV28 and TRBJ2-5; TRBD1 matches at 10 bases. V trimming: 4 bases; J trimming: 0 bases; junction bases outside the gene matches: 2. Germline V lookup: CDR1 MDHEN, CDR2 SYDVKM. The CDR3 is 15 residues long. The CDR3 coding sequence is TGTGCCAGCAGTTCGGACAGGGGGTACCAAGAGACCCAGTACTTC. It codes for CASSSDRGYQETQYF. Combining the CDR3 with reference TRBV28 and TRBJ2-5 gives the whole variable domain DVKVTQSSRYLVKRTGEKVFLECVQDMDHENMFWYRQDPGLGLRLIYFSYDVKMKEKGDIPEGYSVSREKKERFSLILESASTNQTSMYLCASSSDRGYQETQYFGPGTRLLVL.